The 28 T cell receptor beta chains listed next were all sequenced from one sample in a study of Ad26.COV2.S vaccination and SARS-CoV-2 variants. As for treatment: over 15 received Ad26.COV2.S at low or high dose, single or two shots; about 5 received placebo; per-sample allocation not given. Collection of samples fell on day 63 after the first vaccine or placebo injection. Profiled with immunoSEQ multiplex PCR; TCRdb holds only in-frame clones, not every one. The sample contains roughly 400,000 clones, roughly 87% of which appear only once. Sequencing was performed on peripheral blood, taken in a trial of Ad26.COV2.S vaccine versus placebo. These receptor sequences come from a person between 18 and 65 years old who received the Ad26.COV2.S COVID-19 vaccine or a placebo.

The chain's CDR3 is CASSLTGTYQETQYF. CDR3 in DNA: TGTGCCAGCAGCTTGACAGGGACGTACCAAGAGACCCAGTACTTC. The chain has TRBV5-4 and TRBJ2-5, with D possibly TRBD1 on 6 matching bases. The V gene lost 1 base and the J gene lost 0 bases, with 10 bases spanning the gap. This CDR3 comprises 15 residues. Germline V gives CDR1 SGHNT, CDR2 YYREEE (reference sequence).

V gene TRBV13 combines with J gene TRBJ1-4, with 11 positions matching TRBD1. CDR1 and CDR2 (germline): PRHDT, FYEKMQ (reference sequence). The CDR3 runs to 14 residues. Trimming removed 6 bases from V and 7 bases from J; junction bases left unmatched: 4. DNA of the CDR3: TGTGCCAGCAGGGGACAGGGGGATCGTGAAAAACTGTTTTTT. Translation gives CASRGQGDREKLFF.

About this clone: The sample contains more than one DNA sequence encoding this CDR3. The V and J genes are TRBV3-1 (or the pseudogene TRBV3-2) and TRBJ2-7; no reliable D call. Trimming cost V 4 bases and J 0 bases, with 4 bases left between them. The CDR3 runs 12 residues. Germline V gene lookup returns CDR1 LGHDT and CDR2 YNNKEL (reference sequence). CDR3: CASSLSSYEQYF. CDR3 nucleotides: TGTGCCAGCAGCCTCTCCTCCTACGAGCAGTACTTC.

The chain couples TRBV2 to TRBJ2-7, with 7 bases lining up with TRBD1. The CDR3 is made up of 14 amino acids. The trim removed 7 bases at V and 0 bases at J, leaving 6 bases unmatched. CDR1 SNHLY and CDR2 FYNNEI come from the germline V gene. CDR3 sequence (DNA): TGTGCCAGCAACACCCAGGGGGTCTCCTACGAGCAGTACTTC. Translated, it gives CASNTQGVSYEQYF.

This clone showed up just once. The chain uses TRBV28 and TRBJ2-7, with 7 bases that match TRBD1. This CDR3 comprises 14 residues. Germline values: CDR1 MDHEN, CDR2 SYDVKM. Losses at the gene ends were 6 bases for V and 2 bases for J; bases not matched to a gene: 7. The CDR3 is CASRTGTETYEQYF. The CDR3 DNA reads TGTGCCAGCAGAACCGGGACAGAGACCTACGAGCAGTACTTC. Variable domain in full (rest from reference TRBV28 and TRBJ2-7): DVKVTQSSRYLVKRTGEKVFLECVQDMDHENMFWYRQDPGLGLRLIYFSYDVKMKEKGDIPEGYSVSREKKERFSLILESASTNQTSMYLCASRTGTETYEQYFGPGTRLTVT.

The V call is TRBV24-1, the J call TRBJ2-1; 7 bases are a match to TRBD2. The junction had 14 bases not matched to a gene; V was cut back by 3 bases and J by 7 bases. The length of the CDR3 is 17 residues. CDR1 KGHDR and CDR2 SFDVKD come from the germline V gene. CDR3 coding DNA: TGTGCCACCAGTGATAATTTGGCGGGAGTCAATGTAAATGAGCAGTTCTTC. Translating it yields CATSDNLAGVNVNEQFF.

This clone turned up a few times. This sequence joins TRBV27 and TRBJ2-1, with 7 bases matching TRBD1. Germline CDR1 is MNHEY and CDR2 is SMNVEV (reference sequence). The CDR3 covers 19 residues. V lost 6 bases, J lost 0 bases, and 17 bases stayed unmatched. The CDR3 spells CASSPYINRGLSSYNEQFF. As DNA, the CDR3 is TGTGCCAGCAGCCCGTACATTAACAGGGGCTTAAGCTCCTACAATGAGCAGTTCTTC.

This CDR3 reads CASSLLTSGEETQYF. The CDR3 DNA is TGTGCCAGCAGCTTGCTTACTAGCGGCGAAGAGACCCAGTACTTC. This rearrangement joins TRBV28 to TRBJ2-5, with 8 bases that match TRBD2. This CDR3 is built from 15 residues. From germline, CDR1 is MDHEN and CDR2 SYDVKM. V was clipped by 6 bases and J by 3 bases; unmatched bases: 9.

V usage is TRBV10-3 and J usage is TRBJ2-7; either TRBD1 or TRBD2 may fit D (5 bases each). From germline, CDR1 is ENHRY and CDR2 SYGVKD. V lost 2 bases to trimming and J lost 5 bases, with 16 bases between them. The CDR3 consists of 15 residues. CDR3 DNA sequence: TGTGCCATCAGTGAGCCCGCAGGGAGTGTCCACGAGCAGTACTTC. This gives the protein CAISEPAGSVHEQYF.

The J gene is TRBJ2-7, the V gene TRBV6-7; D possibly corresponds to TRBD1 (6 bases). Being an ORF, TRBV6-7 has a function that is uncertain. V shed 6 bases and J shed 3 bases, with 21 bases lying between them. The CDR3 consists of 16 residues. The CDR3 sequence is CASSNPGWDKVYEQYF. The DNA of the CDR3 is TGTGCCAGCAGCAACCCTGGTTGGGACAAGGTCTACGAGCAGTACTTC.

This chain links TRBV28 with TRBJ2-1; 7 nucleotides agree with TRBD1. The V gene's germline CDR1 is MDHEN and CDR2 SYDVKM. The CDR3 totals 15 residues. Unmatched junction bases numbered 15, after V lost 7 bases and J lost 9 bases. This CDR3 is CASNLDRVLVGEQFF. The CDR3 region has the DNA TGTGCCAGCAATCTCGACAGGGTCTTAGTGGGTGAGCAGTTCTTC.

The rearrangement links TRBV3-1 (or the pseudogene TRBV3-2) to TRBJ2-5, with D tentatively TRBD2 (5 bases). CDR1 is LGHDT and CDR2 is YNNKEL in the germline V gene (reference sequence). V was trimmed by 1 base and J by 5 bases, leaving 14 bases between them. The CDR3 spans 15 residues. CDR3 coding DNA: TGTGCCAGCAGCCAAGTATCTTCGGGAAGCGAGACCCAGTACTTC. Translating it yields CASSQVSSGSETQYF.

The rearrangement joins TRBV6-5 to TRBJ2-7, with no clear D. With 6 bases removed from V and 3 bases from J, the gap between germline ends came to 6 bases. This CDR3 has 11 amino acids. The germline CDR1 and CDR2 sequences are MNHEY and SVGAGI. The CDR3 spells CASSPDYEQYF. The DNA of the CDR3 is TGTGCCAGCAGCCCCGACTACGAGCAGTACTTC.

This clone appeared once. The rearrangement uses TRBV12-3 or TRBV12-4 and TRBJ1-1, with D possibly being TRBD1 (6 bases). The ends were cut back, 4 bases at V and 10 bases at J, with 16 bases in the middle. This CDR3 comprises 13 residues. The CDR3 sequence: CASSSGTWARAFF. CDR3 coding DNA: TGTGCCAGCAGTTCTGGGACATGGGCCCGAGCTTTCTTT.

The V and J genes are TRBV28 and TRBJ2-7, with D perhaps TRBD1 (5 bases). CDR1 MDHEN and CDR2 SYDVKM come from the germline V gene. Trimming removed 7 bases at V and 8 bases at J, with 21 bases between. The CDR3 spans 14 residues. The chain's CDR3 is CASIQGRAFSKQYF. For the CDR3, the DNA is TGTGCCAGCATCCAGGGCCGGGCCTTTTCTAAGCAGTACTTC.

V usage is TRBV5-6 and J usage is TRBJ2-7, with a tentative D call TRBD2 (5 bases). There are 14 residues in the CDR3. Looked up from germline, CDR1 is SGHDT and CDR2 is YYEEEE. Trimming took off 2 bases at V and 3 bases at J, with 12 bases between the two ends. The CDR3 DNA is TGTGCCAGCAGCTTTCTTGATAGCGTCTACGAGCAGTACTTC. This codes for CASSFLDSVYEQYF.

The CDR3 loop reads CASSLDRNSPLHF. The DNA of the CDR3 is TGTGCCAGCAGCTTAGATAGAAATTCACCCCTCCACTTT. The V and J genes are TRBV7-3 and TRBJ1-6; D not resolved. CDR1 SGHTA and CDR2 FQGTGA come from the germline V gene. The CDR3 consists of 13 residues. V lost 2 bases to trimming and J lost 7 bases, with 6 bases between them. Variable domain in full (rest from reference TRBV7-3 and TRBJ1-6): GAGVSQTPSNKVTEKGKYVELRCDPISGHTALYWYRQSLGQGPEFLIYFQGTGAADDSGLPNDRFFAVRPEGSVSTLKIQRTERGDSAVYLCASSLDRNSPLHFGNGTRLTVT.

V and J are TRBV4-2 and TRBJ2-5, with 11 bases lining up with TRBD2. The ends lost 6 bases at V and 2 bases at J; junction bases unmatched: 5. Germline V gives CDR1 LGHNA, CDR2 YNFKEQ. The CDR3 spans 15 residues. This chain's CDR3 is CASRTTSGDQETQYF. The CDR3 bases are TGTGCCAGCAGGACGACTAGCGGGGATCAAGAGACCCAGTACTTC.

The DNA of the CDR3 is TGTGCCAGCAGCCCCACGACAGCCCCGATTGATGGCTACACCTTC. Residues: CASSPTTAPIDGYTF. The genes are TRBV6-2 or TRBV6-3 and TRBJ1-2; TRBD1 is a possible D gene (5 bases). The V end lost 6 bases, the J end lost 6 bases, and 20 bases lay between the germline ends. The CDR3 has 15 residues. The germline V gene has CDR1 MNHEY and CDR2 SVGEGT.

The V gene is TRBV4-2, the J gene TRBJ2-5; D not certain. The CDR3 has 16 amino acids. V lost 0 bases and J lost 2, with 13 bases in between. Germline CDR1 reads LGHNA; CDR2 reads YNFKEQ. The CDR3 protein is CASSQESVEQQETQYF. CDR3 bases: TGTGCCAGCAGCCAAGAATCGGTAGAACAGCAAGAGACCCAGTACTTC.

The chain recombines TRBV12-3 or TRBV12-4 with TRBJ2-7; perhaps TRBD2 as D (5 bases). V lost 3 bases and J 7 bases, leaving 10 bases between the germline ends. The CDR3 is 12 residues long. The CDR3 DNA reads as TGTGCCAGCAGTTTTAGGACTTGGGAGCAGTACTTC. It translates to CASSFRTWEQYF.

The CDR3 here is CASSPVRANYGYTF. In DNA, the CDR3 is TGTGCCAGCTCACCTGTCAGGGCTAACTATGGCTACACCTTC. This chain joins TRBV18 and TRBJ1-2; a weak D match, TRBD1 (5 bases). This CDR3 is built from 14 residues. V was clipped by 3 bases and J by 0 bases, with 8 bases between them. The germline V gene has CDR1 KGHSH and CDR2 LQKENI. The full variable domain, with the rest looked up from reference TRBV18 and TRBJ1-2, is NAGVMQNPRHLVRRRGQEARLRCSPMKGHSHVYWYRQLPEEGLKFMVYLQKENIIDESGMPKERFSAEFPKEGPSILRIQQVVRGDSAAYFCASSPVRANYGYTFGSGTRLTVV.

The J gene is TRBJ1-3, the V gene TRBV5-8; 7 bases align to TRBD1. This CDR3 has 15 amino acids. The germline V gene has CDR1 SGHTS and CDR2 YDEGEE. V trimming: 3 bases; J trimming: 0 bases; junction bases outside the gene matches: 3. CDR3 sequence: CASSSTGSSGNTIYF. The DNA for the CDR3 is TGTGCCAGCAGCTCGACAGGGAGCTCTGGAAACACCATATATTTT.

The chain has TRBV10-1 and TRBJ1-2; unclear D gene. Trimming took 2 bases from V and 0 from J, leaving 13 bases between them. Germline V lookup: CDR1 WNHNN, CDR2 SYGVQD (reference sequence). CDR3 length equals 16 residues. The CDR3 DNA reads TGCGCCAGCAGTGAGGCTGAGAGAGAGTCTAACTATGGCTACACCTTC. Translating gives CASSEAERESNYGYTF.

This clone showed up just once. CDR3: CSGLGSGSSYEQYF. Written as DNA, the CDR3 is TGCAGCGGGCTGGGGAGCGGTAGCTCCTACGAGCAGTACTTC. The rearrangement uses TRBV29-1 and TRBJ2-7; a possible D gene is TRBD2 (5 bases). Germline assignment: CDR1 SQVTM and CDR2 ANQGSEA. The CDR3 totals 14 residues. The V end was cut by 7 bases, the J end by 0 bases, with 16 bases between.

The V call is TRBV28, the J call TRBJ2-7; 8 nucleotides align to TRBD1. From germline, CDR1 is MDHEN and CDR2 SYDVKM. The V segment lost 3 bases and the J segment 3 bases; nucleotides outside the gene matches: 4. The CDR3 sequence is 14 residues long. CDR3 nucleotide sequence: TGTGCCAGCAGTTTGGGCGACAGGGGCTACGAGCAGTACTTC. It yields the protein CASSLGDRGYEQYF. The full variable domain, completed using reference TRBV28 and TRBJ2-7, is DVKVTQSSRYLVKRTGEKVFLECVQDMDHENMFWYRQDPGLGLRLIYFSYDVKMKEKGDIPEGYSVSREKKERFSLILESASTNQTSMYLCASSLGDRGYEQYFGPGTRLTVT.

The V call is TRBV5-1, the J call TRBJ2-1, with TRBD1 as a possible D gene (7 bases). Germline CDR1 and CDR2: SGHRS and YFSETQ. The CDR3 extends over 16 amino acids. The V end was cut by 4 bases, the J end by 0 bases, with 14 bases between. The CDR3 nucleotides are TGCGCCAGCAGCGAGTACAGGGGAGGCTCCTACAATGAGCAGTTCTTC. This translates into CASSEYRGGSYNEQFF.

The genes are TRBV28 and TRBJ1-4; no clear D. Per the germline V gene, CDR1 is MDHEN and CDR2 is SYDVKM. The V and J ends lost 2 bases and 8 bases respectively, with 6 bases between them. The CDR3 is 12 amino acids. The CDR3 region is CASSLRVEKLFF. The DNA of the CDR3 is TGTGCCAGCAGTTTACGGGTGGAAAAACTGTTTTTT.